The 7 T cell receptor beta chains given below trace back to one sample, sequenced in a study of a mutant IDH1 vaccine in newly diagnosed glioma. Stated time point: baseline, week 1 (first vaccination visit). Treatment defined: pre-vaccination baseline after standard-of-care therapy. Clones were read by immunoSEQ multiplex PCR, and TCRdb kept only the in-frame ones, dropping some. The repertoire holds tens of thousands of clones, 60% to 85% seen once, with roughly 8.2% in the top ten. The material sequenced was PBMCs, taken from a glioma patient treated with radiotherapy, temozolomide or both. The receptors shown here come from a man aged 45 to 65 with glioma.

The chain links TRBV6-1 to TRBJ2-5, with no clear D. The germline V and J ends were trimmed by 8 bases and 2 bases, with 15 bases remaining between them. Germline CDR1 reads MNHNS; CDR2 reads SASEGT. The CDR3 spans 14 residues. CDR3 sequence reads: CASDGRKRQETQYF. The CDR3, as DNA: TGTGCCAGCGACGGCAGGAAAAGACAAGAGACCCAGTACTTC.

V gene TRBV10-3 combines with J gene TRBJ1-5; unclear D gene. The CDR3 is 15 residues long. V was shortened by 4 bases and J by 0 bases, with 10 bases between the two germline ends. CDR1 is ENHRY, CDR2 SYGVKD, per germline. Here the CDR3 DNA reads TGTGCCATCAGTGGTGGGTCCCCTAGCAATCAGCCCCAGCATTTT. Its protein is CAISGGSPSNQPQHF.

This sequence joins TRBV7-9 and TRBJ2-4; possibly TRBD1 for D (6 bases). This CDR3 has 15 residues. Germline V gene sequence: CDR1 SEHNR, CDR2 FQNEAQ (reference sequence). V was trimmed by 6 bases and J by 0 bases, leaving 12 bases between them. The CDR3 nucleotides are TGTGCCAGCAGGGGGGACATTCTAGCCAAAAACATTCAGTACTTC. Its protein is CASRGDILAKNIQYF.

The chain uses TRBV7-9 and TRBJ2-5; 8 bases align to TRBD1. The CDR3 sequence is 15 residues long. The V gene's germline CDR1 is SEHNR and CDR2 FQNEAQ (reference sequence). V trimming: 0 bases; J trimming: 4 bases; junction bases outside the gene matches: 4. The CDR3 sequence is CASSLAGQGGETQYF. In DNA form, the CDR3 reads TGTGCCAGCAGCTTAGCCGGACAGGGAGGAGAGACCCAGTACTTC.

The J gene is TRBJ1-1, the V gene TRBV30; 10 bases map to TRBD1. The CDR3 is 14 amino acids. CDR1 and CDR2 (germline): GTSNPN, SVGIG (reference sequence). Losses at the gene ends were 2 bases for V and 10 bases for J; bases not matched to a gene: 10. CDR3 in amino acids: CAWSIPGTGVIAFF. In nucleotides, the CDR3 is TGTGCCTGGAGTATCCCAGGGACAGGGGTTATAGCTTTCTTT.

This chain joins TRBV9 and TRBJ1-3; no clear D. Germline loops: CDR1 SGDLS, CDR2 YYNGEE. CDR3 length equals 15 residues. The V and J ends lost 2 bases and 0 bases respectively, with 9 bases between them. CDR3 sequence: CASSVVASSGNTIYF. The CDR3, as DNA: TGTGCCAGCAGCGTTGTGGCGAGCTCTGGAAACACCATATATTTT.

This chain uses TRBV9 with TRBJ2-3; 7 bases agree with TRBD2. Looked up from germline, CDR1 is SGDLS and CDR2 is YYNGEE. This CDR3 is 13 amino acids long. The trim removed 4 bases at V and 6 bases at J, leaving 5 bases unmatched. CDR3 sequence reads: CASSPTSEDTQYF. CDR3 sequence (DNA): TGTGCCAGCAGCCCAACTAGCGAGGATACGCAGTATTTT.